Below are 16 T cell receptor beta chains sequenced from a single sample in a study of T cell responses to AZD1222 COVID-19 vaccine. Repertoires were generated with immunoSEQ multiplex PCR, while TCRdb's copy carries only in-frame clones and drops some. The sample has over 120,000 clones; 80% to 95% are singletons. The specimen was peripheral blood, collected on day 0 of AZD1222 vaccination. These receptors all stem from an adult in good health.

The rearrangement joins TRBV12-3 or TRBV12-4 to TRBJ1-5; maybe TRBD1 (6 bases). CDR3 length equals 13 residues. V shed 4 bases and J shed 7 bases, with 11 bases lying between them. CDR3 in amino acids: CASSSGTRQPQHF. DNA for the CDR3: TGTGCCAGCAGTTCCGGGACAAGACAGCCCCAGCATTTT.

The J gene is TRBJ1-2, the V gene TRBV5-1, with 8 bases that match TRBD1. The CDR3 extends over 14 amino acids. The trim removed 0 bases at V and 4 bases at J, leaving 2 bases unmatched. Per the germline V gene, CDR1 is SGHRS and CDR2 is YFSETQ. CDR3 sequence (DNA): TGCGCCAGCAGCTTGGGACAGGGGTCCTATGGCTACACCTTC. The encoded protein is CASSLGQGSYGYTF.

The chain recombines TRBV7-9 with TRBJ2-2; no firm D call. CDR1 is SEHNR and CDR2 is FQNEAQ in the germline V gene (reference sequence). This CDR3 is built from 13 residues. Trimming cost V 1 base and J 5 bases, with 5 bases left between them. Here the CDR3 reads CASSLEPTGELFF. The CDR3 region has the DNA TGTGCCAGCAGCTTAGAGCCTACCGGGGAGCTGTTTTTT.

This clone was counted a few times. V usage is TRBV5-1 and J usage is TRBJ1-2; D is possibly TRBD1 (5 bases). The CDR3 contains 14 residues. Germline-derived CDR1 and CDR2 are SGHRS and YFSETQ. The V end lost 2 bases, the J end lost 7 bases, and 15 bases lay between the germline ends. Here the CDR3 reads CASSFGTARPGYTF. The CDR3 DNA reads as TGCGCCAGCAGCTTCGGGACTGCCCGACCTGGCTACACCTTC.

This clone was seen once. CDR3 in DNA: TGCGCCAGCAGCCAAGGGGACAGGGTTGGCAGTCAGCCCCAGCATTTT. Amino acids: CASSQGDRVGSQPQHF. This chain joins TRBV4-1 and TRBJ1-5; TRBD1 agrees at 9 bases. V shed 1 base and J 6 bases; nucleotides not matched to a gene: 7. CDR3 length: 16 residues. The germline gives CDR1 MGHRA, CDR2 YSYEKL.

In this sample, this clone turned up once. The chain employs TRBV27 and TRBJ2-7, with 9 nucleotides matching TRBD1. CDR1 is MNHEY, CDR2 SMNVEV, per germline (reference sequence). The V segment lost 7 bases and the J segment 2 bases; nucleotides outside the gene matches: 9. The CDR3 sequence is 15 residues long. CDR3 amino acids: CASTTGQGKPYEQYF. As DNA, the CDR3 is TGTGCCAGCACCACGGGACAGGGAAAACCCTACGAGCAGTACTTC.

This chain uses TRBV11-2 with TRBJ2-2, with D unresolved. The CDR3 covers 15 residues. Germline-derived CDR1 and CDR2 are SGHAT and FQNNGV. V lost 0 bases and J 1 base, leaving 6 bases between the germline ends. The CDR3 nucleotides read TGTGCCAGCAGCTTAGATTGGCAGAACACCGGGGAGCTGTTTTTT. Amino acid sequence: CASSLDWQNTGELFF.

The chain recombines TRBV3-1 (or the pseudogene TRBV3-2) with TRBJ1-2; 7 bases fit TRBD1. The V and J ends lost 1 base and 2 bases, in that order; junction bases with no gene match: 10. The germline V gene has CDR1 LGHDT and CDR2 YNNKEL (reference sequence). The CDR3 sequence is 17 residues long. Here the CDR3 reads CASSQGISDRANYGYTF. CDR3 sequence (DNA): TGTGCCAGCAGCCAAGGAATCTCTGACAGGGCCAACTATGGCTACACCTTC.

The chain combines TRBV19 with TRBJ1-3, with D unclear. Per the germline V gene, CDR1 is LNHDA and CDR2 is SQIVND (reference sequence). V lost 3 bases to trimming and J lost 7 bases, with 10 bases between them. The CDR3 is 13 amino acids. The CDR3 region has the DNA TGTGCCAGTAGTATTCAAGGGTCGAACACCATATATTTT. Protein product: CASSIQGSNTIYF.

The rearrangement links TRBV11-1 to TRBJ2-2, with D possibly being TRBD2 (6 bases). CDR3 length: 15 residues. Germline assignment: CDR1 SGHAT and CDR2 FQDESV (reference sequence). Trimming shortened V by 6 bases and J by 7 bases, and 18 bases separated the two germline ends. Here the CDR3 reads CASSSEWRANGELFF. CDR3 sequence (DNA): TGTGCCAGCAGTAGTGAGTGGAGGGCGAACGGGGAGCTGTTTTTT.

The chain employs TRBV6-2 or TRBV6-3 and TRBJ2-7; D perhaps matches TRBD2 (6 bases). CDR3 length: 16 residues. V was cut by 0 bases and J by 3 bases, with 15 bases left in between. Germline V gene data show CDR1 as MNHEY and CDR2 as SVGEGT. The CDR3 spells CASSYSIGGSVYEQYF. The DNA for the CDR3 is TGTGCCAGCAGTTACTCGATCGGGGGATCGGTCTACGAGCAGTACTTC.

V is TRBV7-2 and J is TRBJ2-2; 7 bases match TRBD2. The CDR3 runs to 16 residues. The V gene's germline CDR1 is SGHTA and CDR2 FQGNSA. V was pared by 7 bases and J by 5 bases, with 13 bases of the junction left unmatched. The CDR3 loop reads CASTLSLGRETGELFF. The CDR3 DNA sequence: TGTGCCAGCACATTATCCCTAGGGCGGGAGACCGGGGAGCTGTTTTTT.

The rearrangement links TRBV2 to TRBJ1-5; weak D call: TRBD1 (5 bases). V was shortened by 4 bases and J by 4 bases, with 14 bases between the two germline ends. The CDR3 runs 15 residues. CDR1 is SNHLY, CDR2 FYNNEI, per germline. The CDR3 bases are TGTGCCAGCAGTGTGCAGGGAATTGAGAATCAGCCCCAGCATTTT. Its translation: CASSVQGIENQPQHF.

Here the CDR3 DNA reads TGTGCCAGCACCCCGAGCGGGGGCTGGGGAGATACGCAGTATTTT. Encoded protein: CASTPSGGWGDTQYF. V usage is TRBV6-5 and J usage is TRBJ2-3; 8 nucleotides line up with TRBD2. Germline loops: CDR1 MNHEY, CDR2 SVGAGI. The CDR3 is 15 amino acids. V was pared by 7 bases and J by 5 bases, with 11 bases of the junction left unmatched.

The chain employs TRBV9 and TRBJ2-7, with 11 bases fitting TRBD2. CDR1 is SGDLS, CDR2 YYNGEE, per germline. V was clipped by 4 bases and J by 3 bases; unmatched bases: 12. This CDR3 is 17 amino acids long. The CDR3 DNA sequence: TGTGCCAGCAGCCCCCCCATTAGCGGGAGGGCCATCTACGAGCAGTACTTC. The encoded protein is CASSPPISGRAIYEQYF.

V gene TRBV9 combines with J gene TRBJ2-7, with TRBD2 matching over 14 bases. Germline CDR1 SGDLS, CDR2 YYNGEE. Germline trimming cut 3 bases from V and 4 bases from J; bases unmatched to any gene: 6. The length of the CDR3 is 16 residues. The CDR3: CASSDRLAGGLYEQYF. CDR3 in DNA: TGTGCCAGCAGCGACAGACTAGCGGGAGGGTTATACGAGCAGTACTTC.